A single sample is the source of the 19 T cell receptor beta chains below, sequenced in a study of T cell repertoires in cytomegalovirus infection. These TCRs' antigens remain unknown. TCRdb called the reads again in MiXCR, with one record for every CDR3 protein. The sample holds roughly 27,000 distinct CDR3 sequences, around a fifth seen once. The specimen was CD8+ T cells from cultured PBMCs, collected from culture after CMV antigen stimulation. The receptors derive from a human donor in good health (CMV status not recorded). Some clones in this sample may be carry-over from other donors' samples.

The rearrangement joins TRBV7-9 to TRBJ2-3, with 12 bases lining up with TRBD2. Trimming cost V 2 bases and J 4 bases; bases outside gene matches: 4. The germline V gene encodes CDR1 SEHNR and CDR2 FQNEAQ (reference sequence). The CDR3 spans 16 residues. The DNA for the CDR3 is TGTGCCAGCAGCTTATATCGACTAGCGGGGGCAGATACGCAGTATTTT. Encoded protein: CASSLYRLAGADTQYF.

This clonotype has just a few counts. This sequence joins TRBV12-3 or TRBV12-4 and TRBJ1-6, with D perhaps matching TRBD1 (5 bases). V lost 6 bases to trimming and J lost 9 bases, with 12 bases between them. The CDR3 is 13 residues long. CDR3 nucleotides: TGTGCCAGCAGGGGGGACCGGAGTTCACCCCTCCACTTT. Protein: CASRGDRSSPLHF.

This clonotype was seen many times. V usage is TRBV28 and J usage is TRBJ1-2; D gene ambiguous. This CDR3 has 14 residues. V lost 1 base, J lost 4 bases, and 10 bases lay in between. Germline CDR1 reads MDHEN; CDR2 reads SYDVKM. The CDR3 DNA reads TGTGCCAGCAGTTTATCCGGATTCTCCTATGGCTACACCTTC. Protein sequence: CASSLSGFSYGYTF.

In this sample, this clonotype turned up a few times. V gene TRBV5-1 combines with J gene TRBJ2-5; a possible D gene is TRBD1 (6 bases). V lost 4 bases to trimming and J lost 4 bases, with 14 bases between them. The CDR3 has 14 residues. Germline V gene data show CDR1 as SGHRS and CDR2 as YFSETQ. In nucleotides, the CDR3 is TGCGCCAGCAGCGGGGGACAAGGGCCAGAGACCCAGTACTTC. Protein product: CASSGGQGPETQYF. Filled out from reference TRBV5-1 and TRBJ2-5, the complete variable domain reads KAGVTQTPRYLIKTRGQQVTLSCSPISGHRSVSWYQQTPGQGLQFLFEYFSETQRNKGNFPGRFSGRQFSNSRSEMNVSTLELGDSALYLCASSGGQGPETQYFGPGTRLLVL.

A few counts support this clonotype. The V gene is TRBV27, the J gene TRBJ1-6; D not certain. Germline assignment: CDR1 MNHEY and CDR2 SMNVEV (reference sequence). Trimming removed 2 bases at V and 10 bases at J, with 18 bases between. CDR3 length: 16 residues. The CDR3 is CASSLPLGRTPSPLHF. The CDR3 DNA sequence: TGTGCCAGCAGTTTACCCCTTGGCAGGACCCCATCACCCCTCCACTTT.

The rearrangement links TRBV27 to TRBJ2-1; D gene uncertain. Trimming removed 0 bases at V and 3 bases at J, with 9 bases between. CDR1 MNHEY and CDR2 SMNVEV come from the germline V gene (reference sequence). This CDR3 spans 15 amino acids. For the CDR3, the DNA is TGTGCCAGCAGTTTATCCCCCCCCAGCTACAATGAGCAGTTCTTC. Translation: CASSLSPPSYNEQFF.

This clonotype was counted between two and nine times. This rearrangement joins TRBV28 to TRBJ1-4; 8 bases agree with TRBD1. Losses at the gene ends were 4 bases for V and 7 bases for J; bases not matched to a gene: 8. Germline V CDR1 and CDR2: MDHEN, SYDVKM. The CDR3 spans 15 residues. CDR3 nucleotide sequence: TGTGCCAGCAGTTGGCAGGGGGCGCACACTGAAAAACTGTTTTTT. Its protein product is CASSWQGAHTEKLFF.

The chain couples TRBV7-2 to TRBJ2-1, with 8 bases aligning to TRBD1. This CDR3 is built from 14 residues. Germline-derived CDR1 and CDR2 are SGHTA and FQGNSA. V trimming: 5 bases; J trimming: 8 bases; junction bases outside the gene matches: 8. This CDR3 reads CASSRDRILDEQFF. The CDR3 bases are TGTGCCAGCAGCCGGGACAGGATTTTGGATGAGCAGTTCTTC.

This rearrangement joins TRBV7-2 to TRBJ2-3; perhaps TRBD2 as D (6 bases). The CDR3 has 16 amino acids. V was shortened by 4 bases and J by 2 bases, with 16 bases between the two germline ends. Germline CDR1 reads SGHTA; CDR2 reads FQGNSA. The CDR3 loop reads CASSSGGLSYTDTQYF. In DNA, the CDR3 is TGTGCCAGCAGCTCCGGCGGACTATCCTACACAGATACGCAGTATTTT.

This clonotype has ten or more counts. The CDR3 loop reads CASSSPGTSGGAGELFF. The DNA for the CDR3 is TGTGCCAGCAGCTCCCCGGGGACTAGCGGGGGGGCCGGGGAGCTGTTTTTT. The chain couples TRBV7-2 to TRBJ2-2, with 16 bases that match TRBD2. The trim removed 4 bases at V and 6 bases at J, leaving 5 bases unmatched. In germline, CDR1 is SGHTA, CDR2 FQGNSA. The CDR3 loop spans 17 amino acids.

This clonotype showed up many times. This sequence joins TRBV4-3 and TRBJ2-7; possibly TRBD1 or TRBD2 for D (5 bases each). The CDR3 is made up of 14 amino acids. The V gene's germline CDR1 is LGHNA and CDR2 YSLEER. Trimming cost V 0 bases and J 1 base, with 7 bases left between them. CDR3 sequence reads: CASSQERGSYEQYF. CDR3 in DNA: TGCGCCAGCAGCCAAGAGAGGGGTTCCTACGAGCAGTACTTC.

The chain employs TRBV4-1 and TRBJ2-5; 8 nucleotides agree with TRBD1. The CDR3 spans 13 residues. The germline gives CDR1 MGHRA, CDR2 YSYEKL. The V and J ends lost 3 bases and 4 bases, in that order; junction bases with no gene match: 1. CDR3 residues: CASSHQGAETQYF. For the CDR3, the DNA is TGCGCCAGCAGCCATCAGGGGGCAGAGACCCAGTACTTC.

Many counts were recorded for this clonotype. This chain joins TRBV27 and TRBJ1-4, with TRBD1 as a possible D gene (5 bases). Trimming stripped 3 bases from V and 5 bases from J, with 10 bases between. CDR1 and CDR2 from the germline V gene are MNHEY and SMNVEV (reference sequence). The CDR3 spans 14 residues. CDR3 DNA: TGTGCCAGCAGTTTCCGGGACCCGAATGAAAAACTGTTTTTT. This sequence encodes CASSFRDPNEKLFF.

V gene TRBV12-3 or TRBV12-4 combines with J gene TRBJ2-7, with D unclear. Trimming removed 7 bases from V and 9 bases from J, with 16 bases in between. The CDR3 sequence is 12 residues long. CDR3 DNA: TGTGCCAGCACTACGGACCCCGCCGTGCAGTACTTC. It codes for CASTTDPAVQYF.

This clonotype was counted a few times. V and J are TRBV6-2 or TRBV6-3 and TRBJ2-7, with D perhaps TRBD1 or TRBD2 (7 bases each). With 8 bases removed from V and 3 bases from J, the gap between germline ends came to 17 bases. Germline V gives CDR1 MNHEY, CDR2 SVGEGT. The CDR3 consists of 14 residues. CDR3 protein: CASLQGGANYEQYF. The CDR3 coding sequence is TGTGCCAGCTTGCAGGGGGGGGCCAACTACGAGCAGTACTTC.

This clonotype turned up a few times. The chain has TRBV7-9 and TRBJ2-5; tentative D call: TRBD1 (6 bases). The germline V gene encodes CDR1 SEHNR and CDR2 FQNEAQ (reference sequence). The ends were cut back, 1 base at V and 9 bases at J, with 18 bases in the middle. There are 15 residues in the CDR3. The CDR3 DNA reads TGTGCCAGCAGCTTAGAATTACAGGGCGGTAGGGCCCAGTACTTC. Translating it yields CASSLELQGGRAQYF.

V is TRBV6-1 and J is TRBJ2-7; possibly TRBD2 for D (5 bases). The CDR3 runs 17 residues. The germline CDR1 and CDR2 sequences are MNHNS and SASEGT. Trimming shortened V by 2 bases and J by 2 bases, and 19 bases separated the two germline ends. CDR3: CASSEKSGVPNTYEQYF. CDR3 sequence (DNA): TGTGCCAGCAGTGAAAAAAGCGGAGTCCCTAACACCTACGAGCAGTACTTC.

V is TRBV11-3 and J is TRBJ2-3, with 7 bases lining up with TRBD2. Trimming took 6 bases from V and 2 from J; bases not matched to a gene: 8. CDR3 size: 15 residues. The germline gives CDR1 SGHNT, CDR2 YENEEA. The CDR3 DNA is TGTGCCAGCAGTCCCAGCGGGGAGCACACAGATACGCAGTATTTT. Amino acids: CASSPSGEHTDTQYF.

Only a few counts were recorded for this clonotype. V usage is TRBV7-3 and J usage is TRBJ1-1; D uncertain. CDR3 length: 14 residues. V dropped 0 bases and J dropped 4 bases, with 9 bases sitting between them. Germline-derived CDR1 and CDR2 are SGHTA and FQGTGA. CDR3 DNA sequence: TGTGCCAGCAGCTTAACTATCCGTTTCACTGAAGCTTTCTTT. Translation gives CASSLTIRFTEAFF.